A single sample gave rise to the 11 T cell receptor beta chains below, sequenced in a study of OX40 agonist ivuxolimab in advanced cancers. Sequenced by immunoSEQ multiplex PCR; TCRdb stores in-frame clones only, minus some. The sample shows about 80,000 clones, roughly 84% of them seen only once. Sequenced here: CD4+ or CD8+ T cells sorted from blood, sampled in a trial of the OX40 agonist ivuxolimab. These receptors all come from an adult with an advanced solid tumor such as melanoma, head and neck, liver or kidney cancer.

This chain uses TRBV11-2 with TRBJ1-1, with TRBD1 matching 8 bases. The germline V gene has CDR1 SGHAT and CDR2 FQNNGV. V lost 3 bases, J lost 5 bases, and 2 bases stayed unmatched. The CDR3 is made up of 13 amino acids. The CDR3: CASSFQGATEAFF. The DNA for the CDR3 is TGTGCCAGCAGCTTTCAGGGGGCGACTGAAGCTTTCTTT.

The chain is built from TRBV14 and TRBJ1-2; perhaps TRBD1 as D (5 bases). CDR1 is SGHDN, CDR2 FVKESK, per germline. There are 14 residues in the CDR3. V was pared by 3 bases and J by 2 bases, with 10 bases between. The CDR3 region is CASSHWDGNYGYTF. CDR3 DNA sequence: TGTGCCAGCAGCCATTGGGACGGCAACTATGGCTACACCTTC.

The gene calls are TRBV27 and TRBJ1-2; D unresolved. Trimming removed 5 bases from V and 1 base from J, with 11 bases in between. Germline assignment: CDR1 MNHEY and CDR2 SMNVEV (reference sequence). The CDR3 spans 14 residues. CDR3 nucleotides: TGTGCCAGCAGTAGAGTAAGAGGTAACTATGGCTACACCTTC. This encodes CASSRVRGNYGYTF.

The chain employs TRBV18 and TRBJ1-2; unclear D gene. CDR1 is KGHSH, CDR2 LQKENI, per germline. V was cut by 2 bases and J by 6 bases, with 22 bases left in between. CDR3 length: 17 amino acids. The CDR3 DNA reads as TGTGCCAGCTCACCAATAGCGGTAGCCGGAGGTCTGAATGGCTACACCTTC. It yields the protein CASSPIAVAGGLNGYTF.

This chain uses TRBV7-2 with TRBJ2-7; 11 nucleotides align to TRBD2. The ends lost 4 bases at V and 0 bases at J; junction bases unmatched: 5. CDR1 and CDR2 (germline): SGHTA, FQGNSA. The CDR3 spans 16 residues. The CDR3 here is CASSSGLAGRSYEQYF. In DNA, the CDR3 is TGTGCCAGCAGCTCCGGACTAGCGGGTCGCTCCTACGAGCAGTACTTC. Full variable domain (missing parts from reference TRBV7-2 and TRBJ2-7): GAGVSQSPSNKVTEKGKDVELRCDPISGHTALYWYRQSLGQGLEFLIYFQGNSAPDKSGLPSDRFSAERTGGSVSTLTIQRTQQEDSAVYLCASSSGLAGRSYEQYFGPGTRLTVT.

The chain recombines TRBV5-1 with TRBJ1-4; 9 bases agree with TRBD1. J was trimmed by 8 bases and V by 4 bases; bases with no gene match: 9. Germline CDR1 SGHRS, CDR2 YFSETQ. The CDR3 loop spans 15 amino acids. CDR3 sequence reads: CASSRETGGGEKLFF. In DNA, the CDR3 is TGCGCCAGCAGCCGAGAGACAGGGGGAGGGGAAAAACTGTTTTTT.

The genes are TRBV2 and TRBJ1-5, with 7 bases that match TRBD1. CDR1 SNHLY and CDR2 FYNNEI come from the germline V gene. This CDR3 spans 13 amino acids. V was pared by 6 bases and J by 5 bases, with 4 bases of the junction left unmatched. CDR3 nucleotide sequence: TGTGCCAGCAGACCGGGACAGTATCAGCCCCAGCATTTT. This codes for CASRPGQYQPQHF.

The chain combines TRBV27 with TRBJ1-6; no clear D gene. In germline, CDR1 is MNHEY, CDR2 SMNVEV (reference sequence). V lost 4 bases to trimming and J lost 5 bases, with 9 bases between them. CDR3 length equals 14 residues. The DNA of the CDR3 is TGTGCCAGCAGTTCGGACCTAAATAATTCACCCCTCCACTTT. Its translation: CASSSDLNNSPLHF.

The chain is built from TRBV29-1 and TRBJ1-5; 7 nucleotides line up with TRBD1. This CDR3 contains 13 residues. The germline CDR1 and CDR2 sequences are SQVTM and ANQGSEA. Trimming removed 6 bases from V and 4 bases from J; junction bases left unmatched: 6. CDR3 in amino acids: CSVTDRENQPQHF. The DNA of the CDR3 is TGCAGCGTAACCGACAGGGAAAATCAGCCCCAGCATTTT.

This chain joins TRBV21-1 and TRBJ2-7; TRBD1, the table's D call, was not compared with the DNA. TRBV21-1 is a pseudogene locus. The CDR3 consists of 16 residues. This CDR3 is CASSKEGVVAPYEQYF. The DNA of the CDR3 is TGTGCCAGCAGCAAAGAGGGGGTCGTTGCTCCCTACGAGCAGTACTTC.

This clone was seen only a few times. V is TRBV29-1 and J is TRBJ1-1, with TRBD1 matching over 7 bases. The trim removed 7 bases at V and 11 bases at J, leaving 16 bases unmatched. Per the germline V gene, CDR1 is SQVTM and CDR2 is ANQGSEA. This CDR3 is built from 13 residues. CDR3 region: CSAVTLTGSGAFF. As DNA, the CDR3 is TGCAGCGCCGTAACCCTGACAGGGTCTGGTGCTTTCTTT.